This passage covers 15 T cell receptor beta chains from one sample sequenced in a study of blood T cell repertoires in COVID-19. Libraries were prepared by immunoSEQ multiplex PCR; TCRdb keeps only in-frame clonotypes and omits some of them. The sample includes some 300,000 clones, 90% of them seen just once. The sequenced sample was PBMCs or T cells enriched from blood (not recorded which). Receptors were obtained from a young woman with acute COVID-19.

The chain combines TRBV14 with TRBJ2-1; a weak D match, TRBD2 (6 bases). V was pared by 2 bases and J by 5 bases, with 13 bases between. Germline V gene lookup returns CDR1 SGHDN and CDR2 FVKESK. CDR3 length: 15 amino acids. DNA for the CDR3: TGTGCCAGCAGCCAACGGGGGTCCTGGGACAATGAGCAGTTCTTC. It yields the protein CASSQRGSWDNEQFF. Complete variable domain (other parts from reference TRBV14 and TRBJ2-1): EAGVTQFPSHSVIEKGQTVTLRCDPISGHDNLYWYRRVMGKEIKFLLHFVKESKQDESGMPNNRFLAERTGGTYSTLKVQPAELEDSGVYFCASSQRGSWDNEQFFGPGTRLTVL.

The V call is TRBV28, the J call TRBJ1-1, with D possibly being TRBD1 (6 bases). Germline assignment: CDR1 MDHEN and CDR2 SYDVKM. The CDR3 extends over 16 amino acids. Trimming took 5 bases from V and 1 from J, leaving 17 bases between them. The CDR3 sequence is CASSPPWGHQNTEAFF. CDR3 nucleotide sequence: TGTGCCAGCAGTCCGCCATGGGGACACCAGAACACTGAAGCTTTCTTT.

V usage is TRBV7-9 and J usage is TRBJ2-3, with a tentative D call TRBD2 (6 bases). The CDR3 is made up of 15 amino acids. Trimming took off 1 base at V and 4 bases at J, with 12 bases between the two ends. CDR1 and CDR2 (germline): SEHNR, FQNEAQ (reference sequence). CDR3 in DNA: TGTGCCAGCAGCTTAGACCCCGGGACTCCAGATACGCAGTATTTT. It specifies CASSLDPGTPDTQYF.

This chain connects TRBV7-8 to TRBJ2-7, with D uncertain. V was shortened by 5 bases and J by 1 base, with 12 bases between the two germline ends. Looked up from germline, CDR1 is SGHVS and CDR2 is FQNEAQ. This CDR3 contains 14 residues. The CDR3 DNA is TGTGCCAGCAGCCCCTTGACTCGGTCCTACGAGCAGTACTTC. It yields the protein CASSPLTRSYEQYF. The full variable domain, rest sourced from reference TRBV7-8 and TRBJ2-7, is GAGVSQSPRYKVAKRGQDVALRCDPISGHVSLFWYQQALGQGPEFLTYFQNEAQLDKSGLPSDRFFAERPEGSVSTLKIQRTQQEDSAVYLCASSPLTRSYEQYFGPGTRLTVT.

Concerning this clone: Other DNA sequences in the same sample also yield this CDR3. The chain uses TRBV28 and TRBJ2-5; weak D call: TRBD2 (5 bases). This CDR3 spans 13 amino acids. Germline CDR1 reads MDHEN; CDR2 reads SYDVKM. V dropped 2 bases and J dropped 3 bases, with 7 bases sitting between them. The CDR3 spells CASSLGREETQYF. For the CDR3, the DNA is TGTGCCAGCAGTTTAGGGCGGGAAGAGACCCAGTACTTC.

The CDR3 coding sequence is TGTGCCACCAGTGATCCGGGGAGCACTGAAGCTTTCTTT. It is translated as CATSDPGSTEAFF. This chain connects TRBV24-1 to TRBJ1-1; D not certain. Germline values: CDR1 KGHDR, CDR2 SFDVKD. This CDR3 contains 13 residues. The V end lost 3 bases, the J end lost 4 bases, and 8 bases lay between the germline ends.

The rearrangement joins TRBV5-6 to TRBJ1-2, with 8 bases lining up with TRBD1. The CDR3 consists of 15 residues. The trim removed 4 bases at V and 2 bases at J, leaving 7 bases unmatched. Germline V lookup: CDR1 SGHDT, CDR2 YYEEEE. CDR3 amino acids: CASSLGQGANYGYTF. CDR3 nucleotides: TGTGCCAGCAGCCTGGGGCAGGGGGCGAACTATGGCTACACCTTC.

The genes are TRBV2 and TRBJ2-2; 11 nucleotides align to TRBD2. The CDR3 runs to 15 residues. J lost 3 bases, V lost 6 bases, and 3 bases had no gene match. Germline lookup yields CDR1 SNHLY and CDR2 FYNNEI. Here the CDR3 DNA reads TGTGCCAGCAGCGGGACTAGCGGCCACACCGGGGAGCTGTTTTTT. Its translation is CASSGTSGHTGELFF.

The chain carries TRBV18 and TRBJ1-2; D is unresolved. In germline, CDR1 is KGHSH, CDR2 LQKENI. The CDR3 contains 15 residues. V was shortened by 3 bases and J by 5 bases, with 16 bases between the two germline ends. The CDR3 DNA follows: TGTGCCAGCTCACCCACTGTGGACTTCCTTTATGGCTACACCTTC. Protein sequence: CASSPTVDFLYGYTF.

V and J are TRBV2 and TRBJ2-7; TRBD1 aligns across 8 bases. Germline CDR1 reads SNHLY; CDR2 reads FYNNEI. The ends lost 2 bases at V and 6 bases at J; junction bases unmatched: 6. The CDR3 sequence is 14 residues long. CDR3 nucleotides: TGTGCCAGCAGTGAACTAGGACAGGGACCCGAGCAGTACTTC. This gives the protein CASSELGQGPEQYF.

This clone was observed a few times. The J gene is TRBJ1-2, the V gene TRBV6-4; 8 bases agree with TRBD1. Germline V gene data show CDR1 as MRHNA and CDR2 as SNTAGT. V dropped 0 bases and J dropped 8; count of bases not matched to a gene: 8. This CDR3 contains 15 residues. The CDR3 reads CASSDSYRGDGGYTF. The DNA for the CDR3 is TGTGCCAGCAGTGACTCTTACAGGGGGGACGGAGGCTACACCTTC.

V gene TRBV2 combines with J gene TRBJ2-5, with D perhaps TRBD2 (5 bases). The germline gives CDR1 SNHLY, CDR2 FYNNEI. This CDR3 has 14 residues. Trimming left V 1 base short and J 5 bases short, with 11 bases between. This CDR3 is CASSEVRELETQYF. The CDR3 DNA sequence: TGTGCCAGCAGTGAAGTTAGGGAGCTGGAGACCCAGTACTTC.

This sequence joins TRBV12-3 or TRBV12-4 and TRBJ1-1; 8 bases map to TRBD1. Trimming removed 6 bases from V and 11 bases from J; junction bases left unmatched: 8. This CDR3 is built from 12 residues. The CDR3 region has the DNA TGTGCCAGCAGCATGGACAGGGTGAATGCTTTCTTT. Protein: CASSMDRVNAFF.

The V gene is TRBV3-1 (or the pseudogene TRBV3-2), the J gene TRBJ2-1, with 15 bases that match TRBD2. The CDR3 is made up of 17 amino acids. V gave up 4 bases and J gave up 9 bases; unmatched junction bases: 10. Looked up from germline, CDR1 is LGHDT and CDR2 is YNNKEL (reference sequence). The CDR3 region has the DNA TGTGCCAGCAGCCGTGAGGGACTAGCGGGAGGTAGGGGTGAGCAGTTCTTC. It is translated as CASSREGLAGGRGEQFF.

The chain is built from TRBV6-5 and TRBJ2-5; TRBD1 matches at 7 bases. This CDR3 contains 14 residues. The V and J ends lost 5 bases and 7 bases, in that order; junction bases with no gene match: 10. The germline V gene has CDR1 MNHEY and CDR2 SVGAGI. Here the CDR3 DNA reads TGTGCCAGCAGTCACGACAGGGATACCCCGACCCAGTACTTC. Its protein product is CASSHDRDTPTQYF.